Listed here are 32 T cell receptor beta chains from one sample, sequenced in a study of monozygotic twins with inflammatory bowel disease. TCRdb reanalyzed the 5' RACE reads, giving one entry per CDR3 protein sequence and no DNA. The sample spans about 210,000 distinct CDR3 sequences; the ten largest clones claim approximately 1.6%. The sample consisted of blood. The receptors were gathered from a human donor with ulcerative colitis or Crohn's disease, or a healthy co-twin of an affected twin (not recorded which).

CDR3 sequence: CASSQVPAASGGYEQYF. J is TRBJ2-7 and V is TRBV4-2; absent DNA, TCRdb's TRBD2 call cannot be checked. CDR3 length equals 17 residues. Germline V CDR1 and CDR2: LGHNA, YNFKEQ.

The rearrangement uses TRBV6-5 and TRBJ2-2; absent DNA, TCRdb's TRBD1 call cannot be checked. This CDR3 has 13 amino acids. Germline V gene lookup returns CDR1 MNHEY and CDR2 SVGAGI. The CDR3 sequence is CASSWDITGELFF.

The chain couples TRBV3-1 to TRBJ2-6; TCRdb's D call, TRBD1, is unchecked because there is no DNA. Germline CDR1 LGHDT, CDR2 YNNKEL (reference sequence). The CDR3 runs 16 residues. The CDR3 reads CASSRPGGAGANVLTF.

This chain links TRBV12-3 or TRBV12-4 with TRBJ1-1. This CDR3 comprises 13 residues. CDR3 sequence reads: CASSLTSATEAFF.

The chain is built from TRBV5-1 and TRBJ2-1; the D gene TCRdb calls, TRBD1, cannot be checked with no DNA. The CDR3 runs 15 residues. Germline V gives CDR1 SGHRS, CDR2 YFSETQ. The CDR3 is CASSGLTGGDGEQFF.

This chain links TRBV4-2 with TRBJ2-3; TCRdb's D call of TRBD1 is untestable without DNA. CDR1 and CDR2 from the germline V gene are LGHNA and YNFKEQ. The CDR3 covers 15 residues. CDR3 residues: CASSQERGGADTQYF.

The chain recombines TRBV10-3 with TRBJ2-3; lacking DNA, the TRBD2 call made by TCRdb goes unchecked. This CDR3 is 18 amino acids long. Germline CDR1 reads ENHRY; CDR2 reads SYGVKD. CDR3 loop: CAISSPELAEPWGDTQYF.

V is TRBV29-1 and J is TRBJ2-5; the D gene TCRdb calls, TRBD2, cannot be checked with no DNA. This CDR3 spans 14 amino acids. The germline gives CDR1 SQVTM, CDR2 ANQGSEA. The CDR3 loop is CSVATSGYESTQYF.

The chain recombines TRBV12-3 or TRBV12-4 with TRBJ1-4. This CDR3 has 14 amino acids. CDR3 sequence reads: CASRKRGEDEKLFF.

The chain has TRBV6-6 and TRBJ1-5. Germline V gene lookup returns CDR1 MNHNY and CDR2 SVGAGI (reference sequence). The CDR3 has 14 residues. CDR3 protein: CASLSHWGPQPQHF.

The chain joins TRBV20-1 to TRBJ2-3. Germline lookup yields CDR1 DFQATT and CDR2 SNEGSKA (reference sequence). This CDR3 has 12 amino acids. The CDR3 sequence: CSATRITDTQYF.

The V and J genes are TRBV20-1 and TRBJ1-5. Germline CDR1 is DFQATT and CDR2 is SNEGSKA (reference sequence). This CDR3 contains 14 residues. CDR3 loop: CSATGLTSNQPQHF.

V gene TRBV12-3 or TRBV12-4 combines with J gene TRBJ1-2. The CDR3 runs 13 residues. The CDR3 is CASSYPGGAGYTF.

The rearrangement uses TRBV6-2 or TRBV6-3 and TRBJ1-1; TCRdb's D call, TRBD1, is unchecked because there is no DNA. The CDR3 totals 14 residues. CDR1 MNHEY and CDR2 SVGEGT come from the germline V gene. CDR3 in amino acids: CASSYGGSNTEAFF.

The V and J genes are TRBV15 and TRBJ2-3. The CDR3 runs 13 residues. Germline V CDR1 and CDR2: LNHNV, YYDKDF (reference sequence). The CDR3: CATSRLAADTQYF.

This chain's CDR3 is CASRSGTGFINEQFF. This chain uses TRBV12-3 or TRBV12-4 with TRBJ2-1; as DNA is missing, the TRBD1 call by TCRdb cannot be tested. There are 15 residues in the CDR3.

The rearrangement links TRBV7-6 to TRBJ1-5. The CDR3 totals 17 residues. The germline CDR1 and CDR2 sequences are SGHVS and FNYEAQ. CDR3 amino acids: CASSPLNREYSNQPQHF.

This chain connects TRBV2 to TRBJ1-2; TCRdb outputs TRBD1, but without DNA this stays unchecked. CDR1 and CDR2 from the germline V gene are SNHLY and FYNNEI. The CDR3 loop spans 13 amino acids. CDR3 region: CASSDGADNGYTF.

V and J are TRBV5-4 and TRBJ2-7; no DNA is available, so the TRBD1 call from TCRdb remains unchecked. Germline values: CDR1 SGHNT, CDR2 YYREEE (reference sequence). The CDR3 is 15 amino acids. CDR3 loop: CASSSKDRRGYEQYF.

The V call is TRBV11-2, the J call TRBJ2-4. The CDR3 consists of 17 residues. Germline loops: CDR1 SGHAT, CDR2 FQNNGV. CDR3 residues: CASSLDQAGLAKNIQYF.

The rearrangement uses TRBV5-1 and TRBJ2-3; TCRdb names TRBD1, which stays unverified in the absence of DNA. This CDR3 is built from 17 residues. Germline V gene lookup returns CDR1 SGHRS and CDR2 YFSETQ. The CDR3 reads CASSLGWLGGPTDTQYF.

The CDR3 is CSARDRGRGGLQETQYF. The chain is built from TRBV20-1 and TRBJ2-5; the D gene TCRdb calls, TRBD2, cannot be checked with no DNA. CDR3 length: 17 amino acids. Germline CDR1 reads DFQATT; CDR2 reads SNEGSKA (reference sequence).

This rearrangement joins TRBV12-3 or TRBV12-4 to TRBJ2-7. CDR3 length: 13 residues. The chain's CDR3 is CASSLLGGYQQYF.

This chain connects TRBV5-1 to TRBJ1-1. CDR1 SGHRS and CDR2 YFSETQ come from the germline V gene. This CDR3 has 14 amino acids. The CDR3 loop is CASSLVWPNTEAFF. Full variable domain (remainder filled in from reference TRBV5-1 and TRBJ1-1): KAGVTQTPRYLIKTRGQQVTLSCSPISGHRSVSWYQQTPGQGLQFLFEYFSETQRNKGNFPGRFSGRQFSNSRSEMNVSTLELGDSALYLCASSLVWPNTEAFFGQGTRLTVV.

This CDR3 is CARSRLGTEINSPLHF. The chain has TRBV5-3 and TRBJ1-6; TCRdb selects TRBD1, and the lack of DNA leaves this call unchecked. TRBV5-3 carries the ORF label, with uncertain function. This CDR3 has 16 residues.

The genes are TRBV6-1 and TRBJ1-6. CDR3 size: 13 residues. CDR1 is MNHNS, CDR2 SASEGT, per germline. This chain's CDR3 is CASSDTRGSPLHF.

J is TRBJ2-5 and V is TRBV12-3 or TRBV12-4; TCRdb picks TRBD2, but there is no DNA to check that call. CDR3 length: 16 residues. This CDR3 reads CASSSRRGDGSGTQYF.

The chain carries TRBV3-1 and TRBJ2-3; the D call from TCRdb, TRBD2, cannot be confirmed without DNA. There are 18 residues in the CDR3. Germline V gene data show CDR1 as LGHDT and CDR2 as YNNKEL (reference sequence). CDR3 residues: CASSPLLGTSGGTDTQYF.

The genes are TRBV2 and TRBJ1-2; there is no DNA to check the TCRdb D call of TRBD1. From germline, CDR1 is SNHLY and CDR2 FYNNEI. This CDR3 contains 12 residues. CDR3 loop: CASSGQGYGYTF.

The chain carries TRBV6-5 and TRBJ1-3; checking the TCRdb D call of TRBD1 is not possible without DNA. CDR3 size: 17 residues. Germline values: CDR1 MNHEY, CDR2 SVGAGI. CDR3 residues: CASSYSQGQRSGNTIYF.

This chain uses TRBV25-1 with TRBJ1-1. CDR1 MGHDK and CDR2 SYGVNS come from the germline V gene. The CDR3 runs to 13 residues. The CDR3 sequence: CASSPGRHTEAFF. Full variable domain (outside the CDR3, taken from reference TRBV25-1 and TRBJ1-1): EADIYQTPRYLVIGTGKKITLECSQTMGHDKMYWYQQDPGMELHLIHYSYGVNSTEKGDLSSESTVSRIRTEHFPLTLESARPSHTSQYLCASSPGRHTEAFFGQGTRLTVV.

V usage is TRBV7-6 and J usage is TRBJ2-2; absent DNA, TCRdb's TRBD2 call cannot be checked. CDR1 and CDR2 (germline): SGHVS, FNYEAQ. The CDR3 runs 15 residues. The CDR3 spells CASSLAREGTGELFF. Full variable domain (remainder filled in from reference TRBV7-6 and TRBJ2-2): GAGVSQSPRYKVTKRGQDVALRCDPISGHVSLYWYRQALGQGPEFLTYFNYEAQQDKSGLPNDRFSAERPEGSISTLTIQRTEQRDSAMYRCASSLAREGTGELFFGEGSRLTVL.